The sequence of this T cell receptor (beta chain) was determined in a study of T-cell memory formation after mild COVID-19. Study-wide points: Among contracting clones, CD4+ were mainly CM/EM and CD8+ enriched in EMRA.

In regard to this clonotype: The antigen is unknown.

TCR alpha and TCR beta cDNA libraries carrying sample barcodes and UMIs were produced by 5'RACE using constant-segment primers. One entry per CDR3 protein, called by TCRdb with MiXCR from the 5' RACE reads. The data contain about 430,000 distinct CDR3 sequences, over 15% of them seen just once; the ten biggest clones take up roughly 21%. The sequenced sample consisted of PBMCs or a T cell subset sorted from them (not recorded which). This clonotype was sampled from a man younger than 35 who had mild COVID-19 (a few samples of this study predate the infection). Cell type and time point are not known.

The DNA of the CDR3 is TGCAGTGCTAGAGATCGGATAGCACAGGCAACTAATGAAAAACTGTTTTTT. It yields the protein CSARDRIAQATNEKLFF. V usage is TRBV20-1 and J usage is TRBJ1-4; possibly TRBD1 for D (5 bases). The CDR3 has 17 amino acids. Germline CDR1 and CDR2: DFQATT and SNEGSKA (reference sequence). Deletions cut 0 bases from V and 0 bases from J, with 14 bases between.